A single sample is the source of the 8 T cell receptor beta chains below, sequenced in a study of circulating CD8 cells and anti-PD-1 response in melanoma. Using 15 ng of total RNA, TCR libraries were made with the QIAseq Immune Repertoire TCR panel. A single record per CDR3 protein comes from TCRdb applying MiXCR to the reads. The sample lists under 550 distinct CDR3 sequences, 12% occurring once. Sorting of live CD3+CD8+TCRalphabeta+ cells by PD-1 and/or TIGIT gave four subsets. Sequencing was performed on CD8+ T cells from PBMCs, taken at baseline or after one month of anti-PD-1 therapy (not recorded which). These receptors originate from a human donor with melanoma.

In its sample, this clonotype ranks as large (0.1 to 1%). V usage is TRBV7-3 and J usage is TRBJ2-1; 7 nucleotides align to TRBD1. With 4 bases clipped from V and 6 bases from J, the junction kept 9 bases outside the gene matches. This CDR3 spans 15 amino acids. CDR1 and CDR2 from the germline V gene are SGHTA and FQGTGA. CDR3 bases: TGTGCCAGCAGCTCAACTCCGGGACAGAGCAATGAGCAGTTCTTC. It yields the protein CASSSTPGQSNEQFF.

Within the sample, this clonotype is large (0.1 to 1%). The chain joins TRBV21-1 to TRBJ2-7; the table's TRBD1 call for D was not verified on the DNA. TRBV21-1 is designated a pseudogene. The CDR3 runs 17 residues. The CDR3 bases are TGTGCCAGCAGCAAATGGAGGGGGGGGGCCCCATCCTACGAGCAGTACTTC. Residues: CASSKWRGGAPSYEQYF.

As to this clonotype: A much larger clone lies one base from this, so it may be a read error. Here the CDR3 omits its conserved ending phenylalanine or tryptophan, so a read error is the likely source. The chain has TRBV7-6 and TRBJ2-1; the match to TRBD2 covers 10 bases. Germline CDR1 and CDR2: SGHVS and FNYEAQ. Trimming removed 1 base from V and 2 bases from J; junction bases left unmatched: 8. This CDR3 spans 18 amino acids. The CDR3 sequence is CASSLVAGGVLTYNEQFL. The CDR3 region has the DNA TGTGCCAGCAGCTTAGTAGCGGGGGGAGTACTCACCTACAATGAGCAGTTCCTC.

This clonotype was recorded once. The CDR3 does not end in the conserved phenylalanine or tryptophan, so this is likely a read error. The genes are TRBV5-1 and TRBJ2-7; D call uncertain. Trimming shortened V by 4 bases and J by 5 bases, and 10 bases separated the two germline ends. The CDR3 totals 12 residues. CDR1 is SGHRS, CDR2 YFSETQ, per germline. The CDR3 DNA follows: TGCGCCAGCAGCCCAGCTCCGGACGAGCAGTACTCC. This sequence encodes CASSPAPDEQYS.

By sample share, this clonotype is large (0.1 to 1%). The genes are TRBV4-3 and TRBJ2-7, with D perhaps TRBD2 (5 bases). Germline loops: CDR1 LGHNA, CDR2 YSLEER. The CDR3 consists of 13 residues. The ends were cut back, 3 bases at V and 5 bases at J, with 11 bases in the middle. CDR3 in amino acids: CASSHATGNEQYF. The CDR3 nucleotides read TGCGCCAGCAGCCACGCGACCGGGAACGAGCAGTACTTC.

Here the CDR3 reads CASSQSGPGRFMNTEAFF. CDR3 DNA sequence: TGTGCCAGCAGCCAAAGCGGCCCAGGGCGTTTTATGAACACTGAAGCTTTCTTT. The chain couples TRBV7-2 to TRBJ1-1; perhaps TRBD1 as D (5 bases). CDR3 length: 18 amino acids. V was pared by 5 bases and J by 0 bases, with 22 bases between. CDR1 SGHTA and CDR2 FQGNSA come from the germline V gene.

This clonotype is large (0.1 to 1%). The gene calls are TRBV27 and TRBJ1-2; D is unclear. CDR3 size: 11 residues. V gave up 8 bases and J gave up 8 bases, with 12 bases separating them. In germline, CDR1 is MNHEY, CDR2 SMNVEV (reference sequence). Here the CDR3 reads CASLVGKGYTF. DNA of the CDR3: TGTGCCAGCTTGGTCGGTAAGGGCTACACCTTC.

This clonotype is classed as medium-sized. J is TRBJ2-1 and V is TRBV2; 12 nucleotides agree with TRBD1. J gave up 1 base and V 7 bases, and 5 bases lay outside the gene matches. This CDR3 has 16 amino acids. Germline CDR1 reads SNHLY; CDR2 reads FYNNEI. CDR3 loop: CASTTGQGASYNEQFF. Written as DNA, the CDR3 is TGTGCCAGCACTACGGGACAGGGGGCATCCTACAATGAGCAGTTCTTC. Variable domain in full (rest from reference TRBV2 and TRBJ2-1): EPEVTQTPSHQVTQMGQEVILRCVPISNHLYFYWYRQILGQKVEFLVSFYNNEISEKSEIFDDQFSVERPDGSNFTLKIRSTKLEDSAMYFCASTTGQGASYNEQFFGPGTRLTVL.